Here is one TCR beta chain with its context. What antigen it recognizes has not been identified. Base qualities are not at hand, and no much larger clone is one base apart. This sample was included in a study of blood T cell repertoires in COVID-19 (dated by TCRdb to about 2020). For the study in its entirety: The collaborator samples originated in the United States, Italy and Spain and spanned the acute and convalescent phases of COVID-19. The prospective study material was composed of cDNA or gDNA derived from T cells, B-cell-depleted T cells, or PBMCs. Subjects who had been exposed to COVID-19, were actively infected with it, or had recovered from it provided the deeply sampled blood TCRbeta repertoires that made up the dataset. The repertoires were released in a freely available public database intended as a resource for research on the immune response to SARS-CoV-2. Samples were obtained from the ongoing ImmuneRACE study (first 160 participants) and from 1,000 to 1,500 subjects provided by 6 global collaborators. The sample metadata nearly always contained a de-identified subject ID, COVID-19 status, age in years and sex. HLA class I and class II types, where available, came from metadata supplied by the sample provider rather than from assay-based typing. Overall study results and their limits: How much clinical and demographic metadata was included differed by source and by participant, and the metadata was provided uncurated.

TCRbeta CDR3 regions were amplified from genomic DNA by means of the immunoSEQ Assay, a bias-controlled multiplex PCR. Per the authors' processing: Nucleated cell counts per sample were estimated from amplification of reference gene primers within the assay. Sequence reads were collapsed and filtered to measure the absolute abundance of every unique TCRbeta CDR3 rearrangement. Productive Simpson clonality was computed per sample as the square root of Simpson's diversity index over productive rearrangements. TCRdb took this table from immuneACCESS and kept in-frame rearrangements with V and J called. Such tables lack part of the clones; where checked against another copy, unresolved V genes explain under half of the gap, and the rest is unexplained. V, J and clone size are those of that table, while D and trimming were read from the DNA. The table for this sample lists around 300,000 clones; around 90% of them were counted only once. The ten largest clones capture 1% of the sample.

At the junction V is shortened by 6 bases and J by 7 bases, with 15 bases in between. According to the germline V gene, CDR1 reads MDHEN and CDR2 reads SYDVKM. The CDR3 sequence holds 14 residues, the cysteine and phenylalanine included. Only the CDR3 part of the read is kept: 42 bases, read in frame from the first base. Collaborating institutions collected whole blood in K2EDTA tubes following their own protocols. For TCRbeta analysis, collaborators shipped samples in one of three forms: frozen whole blood, isolated PBMCs, or DNA extracted from either of those sample types. This sequence uses TRBV28 and TRBJ1-4, with TRBD1 perhaps the D gene, on 5 matching bases. The sequence came from a man between 45 and 60 years old with active or convalescent COVID-19. Specimen: peripheral blood. The CDR3 amino acid sequence is: CASSQGPMGEKLFF. Read as DNA, the sequence is TGTGCCAGCAGCCAGGGCCCGATGGGTGAAAAACTGTTTTTT. With all but the CDR3 taken from the reference TRBV28 and TRBJ1-4 genes, the full variable domain is: DVKVTQSSRYLVKRTGEKVFLECVQDMDHENMFWYRQDPGLGLRLIYFSYDVKMKEKGDIPEGYSVSREKKERFSLILESASTNQTSMYLCASSQGPMGEKLFFGSGTQLSVL.